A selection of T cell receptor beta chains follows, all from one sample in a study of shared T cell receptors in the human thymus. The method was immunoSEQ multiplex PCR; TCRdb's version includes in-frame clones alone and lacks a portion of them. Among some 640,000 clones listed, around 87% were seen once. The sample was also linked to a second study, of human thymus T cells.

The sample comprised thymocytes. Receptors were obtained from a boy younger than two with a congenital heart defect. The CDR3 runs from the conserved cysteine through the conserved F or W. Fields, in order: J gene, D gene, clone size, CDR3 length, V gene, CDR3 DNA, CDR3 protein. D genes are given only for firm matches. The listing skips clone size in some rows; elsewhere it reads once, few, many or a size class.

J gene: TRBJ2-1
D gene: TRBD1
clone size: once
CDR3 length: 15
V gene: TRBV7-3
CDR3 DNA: TGTGCCAGCAGCTTACCGCCGGGACCAGGGGGTGAGCAGTTCTTC
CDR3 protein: CASSLPPGPGGEQFF

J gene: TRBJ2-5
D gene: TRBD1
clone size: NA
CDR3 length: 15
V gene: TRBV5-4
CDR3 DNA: TGTGCCAGCAGCCTCGGGACAGGGGCAAGAGAGACCCAGTACTTC
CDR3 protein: CASSLGTGARETQYF

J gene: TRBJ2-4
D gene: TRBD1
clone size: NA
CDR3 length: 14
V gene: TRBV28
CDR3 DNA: TGTGCCAGCAGAACTGTTACAGGGGCGAACATTCAGTACTTC
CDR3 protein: CASRTVTGANIQYF

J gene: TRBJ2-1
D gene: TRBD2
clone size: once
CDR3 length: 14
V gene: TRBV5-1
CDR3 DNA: TGCGCCAGCAGCCCAGGACTAGCGGCCCCTGAGCAGTTCTTC
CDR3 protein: CASSPGLAAPEQFF

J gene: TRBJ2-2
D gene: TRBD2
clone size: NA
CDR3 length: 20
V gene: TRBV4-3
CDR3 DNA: TGCGCCAGCAGCCAAGTCAATCCCATTTGGGCGGGGGATCGCACCGGGGAGCTGTTTTTT
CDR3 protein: CASSQVNPIWAGDRTGELFF

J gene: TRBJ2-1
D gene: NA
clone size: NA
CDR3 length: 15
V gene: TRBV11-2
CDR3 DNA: TGTGCCAGCAGCTTATGGACTATCCTCTACAATGAGCAGTTCTTC
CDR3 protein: CASSLWTILYNEQFF

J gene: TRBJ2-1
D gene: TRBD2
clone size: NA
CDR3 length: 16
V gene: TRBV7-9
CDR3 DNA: TGTGCCAGCAGCTTAGCGAGGACTAGTGGGCTCGGGGAGCAGTTCTTC
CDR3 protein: CASSLARTSGLGEQFF

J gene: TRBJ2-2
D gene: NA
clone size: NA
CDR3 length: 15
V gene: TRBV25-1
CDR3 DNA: TGTGCCAGCAGCCGCACAGGGTCGAACACCGGGGAGCTGTTTTTT
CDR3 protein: CASSRTGSNTGELFF

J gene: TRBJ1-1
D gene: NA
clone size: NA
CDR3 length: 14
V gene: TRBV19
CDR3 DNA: TGTGCCAGTAGTACGTATGCGTTGGACACTGAAGCTTTCTTT
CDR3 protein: CASSTYALDTEAFF

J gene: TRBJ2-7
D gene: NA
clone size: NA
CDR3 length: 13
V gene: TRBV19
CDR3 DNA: TGTGCCAGTAGTATGTGTTCAGGGCACGAGCAGTACTTC
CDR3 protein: CASSMCSGHEQYF

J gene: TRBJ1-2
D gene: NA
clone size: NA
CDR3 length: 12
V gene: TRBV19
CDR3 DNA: TGTGCCAGTAGCGACGGAGCCTATGGCTACACCTTC
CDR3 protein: CASSDGAYGYTF

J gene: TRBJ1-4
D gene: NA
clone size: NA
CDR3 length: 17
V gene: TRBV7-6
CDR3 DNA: TGTGCCAGCAGCTTAGTAATATCTAGGGGGGGGAATGAAAAACTGTTTTTT
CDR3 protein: CASSLVISRGGNEKLFF

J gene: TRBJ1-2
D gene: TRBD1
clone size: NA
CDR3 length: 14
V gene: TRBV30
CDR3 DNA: TGTGCCTGGAGCCAGGGGGCCCATAACTATGGCTACACCTTC
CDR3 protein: CAWSQGAHNYGYTF

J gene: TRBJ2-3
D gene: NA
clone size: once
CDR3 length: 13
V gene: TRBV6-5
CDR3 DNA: TGTGCCAGCAGGCCTCCTGAGACAGATACGCAGTATTTT
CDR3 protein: CASRPPETDTQYF

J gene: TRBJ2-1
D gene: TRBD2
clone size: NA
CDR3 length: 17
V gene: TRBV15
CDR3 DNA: TGTGCCACCAGCACAGAAACCGGGACTAGCAGAACGAATGAGCAGTTCTTC
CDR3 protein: CATSTETGTSRTNEQFF

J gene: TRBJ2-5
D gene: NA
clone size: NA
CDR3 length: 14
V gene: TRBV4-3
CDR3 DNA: TGCGCCAGCAGCCAAGGGAGAGGGATGGAGACCCAGTACTTC
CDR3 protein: CASSQGRGMETQYF

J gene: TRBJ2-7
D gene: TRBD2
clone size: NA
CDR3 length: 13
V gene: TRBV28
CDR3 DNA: TGTACAACCGGGACTAGCGCATGGGGCGAGCAGTACTTC
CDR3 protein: CTTGTSAWGEQYF

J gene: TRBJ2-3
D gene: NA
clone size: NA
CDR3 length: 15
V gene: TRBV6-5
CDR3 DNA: TGTGCCAGCAGTTACTGGCCAGGGGGGACAGATACGCAGTATTTT
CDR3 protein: CASSYWPGGTDTQYF

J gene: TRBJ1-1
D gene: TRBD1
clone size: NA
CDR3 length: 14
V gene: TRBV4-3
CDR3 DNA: TGCGCCAGCAGCCAACGTACCCCGACAGGGGGGGCTTTCTTT
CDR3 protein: CASSQRTPTGGAFF

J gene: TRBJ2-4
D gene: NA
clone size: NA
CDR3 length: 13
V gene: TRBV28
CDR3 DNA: TGTGCCAGCAGCACCCCCGGGGAGGACATTCAGTACTTC
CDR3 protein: CASSTPGEDIQYF